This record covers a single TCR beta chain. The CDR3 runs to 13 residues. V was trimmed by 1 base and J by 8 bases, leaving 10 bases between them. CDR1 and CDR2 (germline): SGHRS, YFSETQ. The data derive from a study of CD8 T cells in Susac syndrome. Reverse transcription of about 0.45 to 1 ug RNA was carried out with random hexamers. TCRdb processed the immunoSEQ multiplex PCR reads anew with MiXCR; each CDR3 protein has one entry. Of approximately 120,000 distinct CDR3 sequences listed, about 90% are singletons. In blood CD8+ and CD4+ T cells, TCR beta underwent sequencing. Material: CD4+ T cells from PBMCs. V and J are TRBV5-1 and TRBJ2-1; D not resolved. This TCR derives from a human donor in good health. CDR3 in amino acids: CASSLRENHEQFF. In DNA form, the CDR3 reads TGCGCCAGCAGCTTGCGAGAGAACCATGAGCAGTTCTTC.